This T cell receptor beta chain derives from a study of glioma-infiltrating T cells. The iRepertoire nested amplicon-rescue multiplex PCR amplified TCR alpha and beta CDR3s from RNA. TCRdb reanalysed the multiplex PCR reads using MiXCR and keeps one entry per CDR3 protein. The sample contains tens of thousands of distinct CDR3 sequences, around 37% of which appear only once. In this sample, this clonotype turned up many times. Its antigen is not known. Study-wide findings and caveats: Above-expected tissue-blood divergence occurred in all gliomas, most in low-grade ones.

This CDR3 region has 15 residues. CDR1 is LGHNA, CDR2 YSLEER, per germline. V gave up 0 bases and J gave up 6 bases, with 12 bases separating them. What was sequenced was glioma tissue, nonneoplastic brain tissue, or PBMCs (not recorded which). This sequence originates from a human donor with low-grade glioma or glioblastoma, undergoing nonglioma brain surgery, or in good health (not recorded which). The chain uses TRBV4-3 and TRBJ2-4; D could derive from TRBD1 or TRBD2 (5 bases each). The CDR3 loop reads CASSQEGRAGNIQYF. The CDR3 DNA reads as TGCGCCAGCAGCCAAGAGGGCAGGGCGGGAAACATTCAGTACTTC.